The 10 T cell receptor beta chains below all came from one sample that was sequenced in a study of cytomegalovirus exposure and HLA in healthy donors. The primer mix had 60 Vbeta and 13 Jbeta primers. Using immunoSEQ multiplex PCR, the repertoire was profiled, and TCRdb retains in-frame clones only, with some absent. This sample has approximately 120,000 clones, with about 84% found just once. Sequencing was done on a sample of PBMCs. The receptors stem from a man younger than 35 in good health and CMV-seropositive.

J is TRBJ2-1 and V is TRBV25-1; tentative D call: TRBD2 (7 bases). Per the germline V gene, CDR1 is MGHDK and CDR2 is SYGVNS. Trimming removed 2 bases from V and 1 base from J, with 15 bases in between. CDR3 length: 17 residues. CDR3 sequence reads: CASSEVGGGPSYNEQFF. Here the CDR3 DNA reads TGTGCCAGCAGTGAAGTGGGCGGGGGCCCTTCCTACAATGAGCAGTTCTTC.

This chain uses TRBV5-1 with TRBJ1-2; D possibly corresponds to TRBD1 (5 bases). The V and J ends lost 5 bases and 6 bases respectively, with 11 bases between them. The CDR3 has 12 amino acids. The germline gives CDR1 SGHRS, CDR2 YFSETQ. The CDR3 sequence is CASSPRGDGYTF. Written as DNA, the CDR3 is TGCGCCAGCAGTCCGCGGGGGGATGGCTACACCTTC.

This clone was seen only a few times. The chain recombines TRBV25-1 with TRBJ2-7; tentative D call: TRBD1 (5 bases). The V and J ends lost 3 bases and 5 bases respectively, with 11 bases between them. Germline V lookup: CDR1 MGHDK, CDR2 SYGVNS. This CDR3 region has 13 residues. CDR3 DNA sequence: TGTGCCAGCAGTGAGGACACCACCGACGAGCAGTACTTC. As protein: CASSEDTTDEQYF.

Of note for this clone: Just one base apart from a much larger clone, this may be a read error. This same CDR3 is encoded by further DNA sequences in the sample. Here the CDR3 reads CASSWQGSGNTIYF. The CDR3 region has the DNA TGTGCCAGCAGTTGGCAGGGTTCAGGAAACACCATATATTTT. This rearrangement joins TRBV5-6 to TRBJ1-3; D is possibly TRBD1 (5 bases). The ends were cut back, 5 bases at V and 4 bases at J, with 13 bases in the middle. Germline assignment: CDR1 SGHDT and CDR2 YYEEEE. CDR3 length: 14 residues.

CDR3 sequence: CASSVGPGAGTGELFF. CDR3 nucleotide sequence: TGCGCCAGCAGTGTTGGACCGGGAGCGGGCACCGGGGAGCTGTTTTTT. The chain carries TRBV10-1 and TRBJ2-2; perhaps TRBD2 as D (6 bases). The CDR3 covers 16 residues. V lost 4 bases, J lost 4 bases, and 16 bases lay in between. CDR1 is WNHNN and CDR2 is SYGVQD in the germline V gene (reference sequence).

V usage is TRBV7-9 and J usage is TRBJ2-3, with D perhaps matching TRBD1 (6 bases). CDR1 SEHNR and CDR2 FQNEAQ come from the germline V gene (reference sequence). V was clipped by 4 bases and J by 1 base, with 9 bases between them. The CDR3 consists of 14 residues. In DNA form, the CDR3 reads TGTGCCAGCAGCTCCAGACAGGGCACAGATACGCAGTATTTT. This translates into CASSSRQGTDTQYF. Variable domain in full (rest from reference TRBV7-9 and TRBJ2-3): DTGVSQNPRHKITKRGQNVTFRCDPISEHNRLYWYRQTLGQGPEFLTYFQNEAQLEKSRLLSDRFSAERPKGSFSTLEIQRTEQGDSAMYLCASSSRQGTDTQYFGPGTRLTVL.

This chain connects TRBV1 to TRBJ1-1; the table's D gene call, TRBD1, was not cross checked with the DNA. TRBV1 is designated a pseudogene. The CDR3 loop spans 11 amino acids. CDR3 nucleotides: TGCACCAGCAGCCACCAGGGGTCAGCTTTCTTT. This encodes CTSSHQGSAFF.

The chain is built from TRBV7-8 and TRBJ1-3; D is possibly TRBD1 (5 bases). V was cut by 5 bases and J by 0 bases, with 14 bases left in between. Germline V gene lookup returns CDR1 SGHVS and CDR2 FQNEAQ. The CDR3 loop spans 16 amino acids. Here the CDR3 reads CASSARQINSGNTIYF. CDR3 nucleotides: TGTGCCAGCAGCGCCCGACAGATTAACTCTGGAAACACCATATATTTT.

The chain joins TRBV9 to TRBJ2-5, with 8 bases aligning to TRBD1. J was trimmed by 4 bases and V by 0 bases; bases with no gene match: 5. Germline-derived CDR1 and CDR2 are SGDLS and YYNGEE. The CDR3 is 15 amino acids. The CDR3 DNA follows: TGTGCCAGCAGCGTAGCTACAGGGGGAGTAGAGACCCAGTACTTC. Its protein product is CASSVATGGVETQYF.

This clone was seen a handful of times. The chain is built from TRBV27 and TRBJ1-1, with TRBD1 identical over 8 bases. Germline CDR1 is MNHEY and CDR2 is SMNVEV (reference sequence). Trimming took 5 bases from V and 4 from J; bases not matched to a gene: 9. The CDR3 contains 15 residues. The CDR3 DNA sequence: TGTGCCAGCAGTCCCCTGACAGGGGCGATCACTGAAGCTTTCTTT. Protein sequence: CASSPLTGAITEAFF.